One and the same sample provided the 13 T cell receptor beta chains below, sequenced in a study of blood T cell repertoires in COVID-19. Sequenced by immunoSEQ multiplex PCR; TCRdb stores in-frame clones only, minus some. The repertoire consists of approximately 70,000 clones, with roughly 73% occurring once and the leading ten covering 6.3%. The sample was peripheral blood. Receptors originate from an older woman with acute or convalescent COVID-19.

With respect to this clone: An end of the junction does not agree with germline; a read error may underlie this. J is TRBJ1-2 and V is TRBV2; D remains ambiguous. CDR1 and CDR2 from the germline V gene are SNHLY and FYNNEI. The CDR3 sequence is 11 residues long. CDR3 loop: CASSVTTVLAF. As DNA, the CDR3 is TGTGCCAGCAGTGTTACAACCGTCCTGGCCTTC.

This clone was counted a single time. The chain couples TRBV28 to TRBJ2-5, with D uncertain. Per the germline V gene, CDR1 is MDHEN and CDR2 is SYDVKM. The CDR3 covers 15 residues. Trimming cost V 2 bases and J 4 bases, with 14 bases left between them. The CDR3 region is CASSLARLLRETQYF. The CDR3 region has the DNA TGTGCCAGCAGTTTAGCCCGGTTACTTCGAGAGACCCAGTACTTC.

This sequence joins TRBV19 and TRBJ1-4; a weak D match, TRBD1 (5 bases). V was clipped by 5 bases and J by 12 bases, with 16 bases between them. The CDR3 covers 13 residues. Germline V gene lookup returns CDR1 LNHDA and CDR2 SQIVND (reference sequence). CDR3 bases: TGTGCCAGTAGTCCACGCGGGGGGTTTGAACTGTTTTTT. Translation: CASSPRGGFELFF.

V and J are TRBV6-5 and TRBJ1-5, with TRBD1 matching 8 bases. The length of the CDR3 is 15 residues. Losses at the gene ends were 6 bases for V and 5 bases for J; bases not matched to a gene: 9. Germline CDR1 is MNHEY and CDR2 is SVGAGI. CDR3 protein: CASSEDRAEYQPQHF. DNA for the CDR3: TGTGCCAGCAGCGAGGACAGGGCTGAGTATCAGCCCCAGCATTTT.

V usage is TRBV27 and J usage is TRBJ2-5, with D possibly being TRBD2 (6 bases). V gave up 2 bases and J gave up 5 bases, with 9 bases separating them. The CDR3 has 13 amino acids. Germline CDR1 reads MNHEY; CDR2 reads SMNVEV (reference sequence). CDR3 DNA sequence: TGTGCCAGCAGTTTAATTCGGGGGGAGACCCAGTACTTC. Protein: CASSLIRGETQYF.

This chain joins TRBV7-8 and TRBJ2-3; possible D gene TRBD2, 6 bases. Germline-derived CDR1 and CDR2 are SGHVS and FQNEAQ. This CDR3 is built from 16 residues. V lost 5 bases, J lost 0 bases, and 15 bases lay in between. Here the CDR3 reads CASSPQGGVSTDTQYF. CDR3 sequence (DNA): TGTGCCAGCAGCCCCCAAGGCGGGGTAAGCACAGATACGCAGTATTTT.

The V gene is TRBV2, the J gene TRBJ1-2; tentatively, D is TRBD1 (5 bases). The CDR3 length is 11 residues. V was shortened by 6 bases and J by 4 bases, with 6 bases between the two germline ends. Germline V lookup: CDR1 SNHLY, CDR2 FYNNEI. This CDR3 is CASSDSYGYTF. Here the CDR3 DNA reads TGTGCCAGCAGCGACAGCTATGGCTACACCTTC.

The rearrangement joins TRBV2 to TRBJ2-1; 11 bases fit TRBD2. Losses at the gene ends were 6 bases for V and 3 bases for J; bases not matched to a gene: 13. The CDR3 is 18 amino acids. Germline lookup yields CDR1 SNHLY and CDR2 FYNNEI. The CDR3 nucleotides read TGTGCCAGCAGCCTCCATCATACGACTAGCGGGGTCTACAATGAGCAGTTCTTC. It specifies CASSLHHTTSGVYNEQFF.

This clone was recorded only once. The J gene is TRBJ1-1, the V gene TRBV30, with D possibly being TRBD1 (6 bases). CDR1 GTSNPN and CDR2 SVGIG come from the germline V gene (reference sequence). The ends were cut back, 1 base at V and 6 bases at J, with 6 bases in the middle. This CDR3 spans 11 amino acids. The CDR3 bases are TGTGCCTGGAGTGAGGGGGCTGAAGCTTTCTTT. It codes for CAWSEGAEAFF.

The gene calls are TRBV5-1 and TRBJ2-3; a possible D gene is TRBD2 (6 bases). Germline V lookup: CDR1 SGHRS, CDR2 YFSETQ. Trimming removed 7 bases at V and 5 bases at J, with 17 bases between. This CDR3 spans 14 amino acids. This CDR3 is CASAGLGGVDTQYF. In DNA, the CDR3 is TGCGCCAGCGCTGGATTGGGGGGTGTAGATACGCAGTATTTT.

This chain joins TRBV4-2 and TRBJ1-2, with a weak D call TRBD1 (6 bases). Germline assignment: CDR1 LGHNA and CDR2 YNFKEQ. The CDR3 is 16 residues long. Deletions cut 3 bases from V and 5 bases from J, with 19 bases between. CDR3 DNA: TGTGCCAGCAGCCAGGGCGCAGGGGTAGTCTTGTATGGCTACACCTTC. Protein sequence: CASSQGAGVVLYGYTF.

The chain carries TRBV4-3 and TRBJ2-2; perhaps TRBD1 as D (6 bases). Trimming stripped 0 bases from V and 8 bases from J, with 19 bases between. This CDR3 contains 17 residues. The germline V gene has CDR1 LGHNA and CDR2 YSLEER. Here the CDR3 reads CASSQDHRDGAGGELFF. CDR3 in DNA: TGCGCCAGCAGCCAAGATCACAGGGACGGGGCTGGGGGGGAGCTGTTTTTT.

The chain is built from TRBV5-1 and TRBJ2-7; 8 bases are shared with TRBD1. V shed 3 bases and J 3 bases; nucleotides not matched to a gene: 11. Germline V gives CDR1 SGHRS, CDR2 YFSETQ. CDR3 length: 16 amino acids. The CDR3 is CASSSGQGGEFYEQYF. The CDR3 DNA reads as TGCGCCAGCAGCTCCGGACAGGGAGGTGAATTCTACGAGCAGTACTTC. Complete variable domain (other parts from reference TRBV5-1 and TRBJ2-7): KAGVTQTPRYLIKTRGQQVTLSCSPISGHRSVSWYQQTPGQGLQFLFEYFSETQRNKGNFPGRFSGRQFSNSRSEMNVSTLELGDSALYLCASSSGQGGEFYEQYFGPGTRLTVT.